This T cell receptor (beta chain) was sequenced in a study of Ad26.COV2.S vaccination and SARS-CoV-2 variants. Whole-study findings and limits: Researchers cautioned that TCR breadth and depth analyses may have underestimated total T cell responses. Participants given vaccine showed non-spike TCR breadth similar to that of placebo recipients. It was vaccine recipients, not placebo recipients, who had the higher spike-specific TCR breadth. Once vaccination had occurred, spike-specific CD8+ and CD4+ T cell responses reportedly showed substantial breadth.

On this clone: As yet, its antigen is unknown.

Germline-derived CDR1 and CDR2 are MNHEY and SVGEGT. The CDR3 sequence is 15 residues long. Deletions cut 5 bases from V and 5 bases from J, with 18 bases between. Profiling relied on immunoSEQ multiplex PCR, and the TCRdb table lists in-frame clones only, not all of them. The top ten clones hold roughly a tenth of a sample with around 340,000 clones, 75% to 90% of them seen once. Treatment reported: over 15 received Ad26.COV2.S at low or high dose, single or two shots; five or six received placebo; per-sample allocation not given. Sampling was performed 63 days after the first vaccine or placebo injection.

This receptor was identified in a person aged 18-60 years who received the Ad26.COV2.S COVID-19 vaccine or a placebo. Specimen: peripheral blood, collected in a trial of Ad26.COV2.S vaccine versus placebo. The chain is built from TRBV6-2 or TRBV6-3 and TRBJ1-2; tentative D call: TRBD1 (6 bases). In DNA, the CDR3 is TGTGCCAGCAGTGCCCCGGAGGGGGGCAGGTATGGCTACACCTTC. It translates to CASSAPEGGRYGYTF.